The 21 T cell receptor beta chains below all came from one sample that was sequenced in a study of T-cell reconstitution after alpha-beta-depleted transplantation in children. Researchers prepared the TCRbeta library using unique molecular identifiers, the study reports. From the PCR reads, TCRdb called clonotypes with MiXCR, one entry per CDR3 protein. In the table there are approximately 800,000 distinct CDR3 sequences, roughly 15% of which are singletons. Sequencing used PBMCs, mostly from graft donor cells, obtained 360 days after TCRalphabeta/CD19-depleted stem cell transplant. The receptors were gathered from a male patient younger than 18 who had a stem cell transplant for acute lymphoblastic leukemia, so the T cells may come from the graft donor.

In this sample, this clonotype turned up a few times. The chain carries TRBV4-1 and TRBJ2-3; 12 nucleotides agree with TRBD2. The CDR3 covers 16 residues. Trimming cost V 4 bases and J 5 bases; bases outside gene matches: 7. Per the germline V gene, CDR1 is MGHRA and CDR2 is YSYEKL. The CDR3 loop reads CASSLGSSGREDTQYF. For the CDR3, the DNA is TGCGCCAGCAGCCTGGGTTCTAGCGGGAGGGAAGATACGCAGTATTTT.

J is TRBJ2-4 and V is TRBV19, with 8 bases matching TRBD2. The CDR3 is 16 amino acids. Germline V gene sequence: CDR1 LNHDA, CDR2 SQIVND (reference sequence). Germline trimming cut 9 bases from V and 8 bases from J; bases unmatched to any gene: 18. CDR3 nucleotides: TGTGCCAGCTCGCGTCATTACGGGAGGGCCGAATACATTCAGTACTTC. Translating it yields CASSRHYGRAEYIQYF.

This sequence joins TRBV14 and TRBJ1-1, with 9 nucleotides matching TRBD1. With V trimmed by 5 bases and J by 5 bases, 9 bases remained unmatched. The CDR3 length is 15 residues. Germline lookup yields CDR1 SGHDN and CDR2 FVKESK. The CDR3 region is CASSKPDRGGTEAFF. CDR3 DNA: TGTGCCAGCAGCAAGCCGGACAGGGGTGGGACTGAAGCTTTCTTT.

This clonotype was detected ten times or more. The chain employs TRBV6-5 and TRBJ2-1; perhaps TRBD2 as D (5 bases). Deletions cut 0 bases from V and 8 bases from J, with 14 bases between. The CDR3 contains 15 residues. Germline V lookup: CDR1 MNHEY, CDR2 SVGAGI. The CDR3 DNA sequence: TGTGCCAGCAGTTACTCAATAGCGCATTTGGATGAGCAGTTCTTC. It codes for CASSYSIAHLDEQFF.

This clonotype was observed a handful of times. The chain joins TRBV7-6 to TRBJ2-7; the D gene could be TRBD1 or TRBD2 (5 bases each). The V end was cut by 1 base, the J end by 2 bases, with 12 bases between. There are 15 residues in the CDR3. The germline gives CDR1 SGHVS, CDR2 FNYEAQ. The CDR3 spells CASSLGGGAAYEQYF. The CDR3 DNA sequence: TGTGCCAGCAGCTTAGGTGGGGGAGCCGCCTACGAGCAGTACTTC.

At least ten counts were recorded for this clonotype. V and J are TRBV10-3 and TRBJ2-1; 11 bases fit TRBD2. The CDR3 loop spans 16 amino acids. The J segment lost 7 bases and the V segment lost 5 bases, leaving 10 bases of the junction unmatched. Germline V CDR1 and CDR2: ENHRY, SYGVKD. This CDR3 is CAISNGTSGIGNEQFF. The CDR3 DNA is TGTGCCATCAGTAACGGGACTAGCGGCATCGGGAATGAGCAGTTCTTC.

This sequence joins TRBV5-1 and TRBJ1-5; no reliable D call. Germline CDR1 reads SGHRS; CDR2 reads YFSETQ. With 0 bases removed from V and 6 bases from J, the gap between germline ends came to 16 bases. This CDR3 region has 16 residues. The chain's CDR3 is CASSLEGLTGSQPQHF. DNA of the CDR3: TGCGCCAGCAGCTTGGAAGGGTTGACGGGAAGTCAGCCCCAGCATTTT.

In this sample, this clonotype turned up a few times. The V and J genes are TRBV18 and TRBJ2-1, with D hard to call. Germline V gene data show CDR1 as KGHSH and CDR2 as LQKENI. The CDR3 covers 15 residues. V was shortened by 6 bases and J by 6 bases, with 18 bases between the two germline ends. The CDR3 DNA reads as TGTGCCAGCTCCTACGTGGAGATTGGCCCCAATGAGCAGTTCTTC. This sequence encodes CASSYVEIGPNEQFF.

This clonotype was counted many times. V usage is TRBV4-1 and J usage is TRBJ2-5; D is ambiguous. Per the germline V gene, CDR1 is MGHRA and CDR2 is YSYEKL. The CDR3 totals 13 residues. V was trimmed by 1 base and J by 5 bases, leaving 8 bases between them. CDR3: CASSQVNLETQYF. The CDR3 DNA is TGCGCCAGCAGCCAAGTAAACTTGGAGACCCAGTACTTC.

There are a few counts of this clonotype. V is TRBV11-1 and J is TRBJ2-7, with TRBD2 matching over 7 bases. Germline V gives CDR1 SGHAT, CDR2 FQDESV (reference sequence). The CDR3 sequence is 19 residues long. V trimming: 5 bases; J trimming: 3 bases; junction bases outside the gene matches: 22. CDR3 loop: CASSGWTPREDASLYEQYF. The CDR3 DNA reads TGTGCCAGCAGCGGTTGGACCCCTCGGGAGGACGCATCCCTCTACGAGCAGTACTTC. The complete variable domain, with remaining parts taken from reference TRBV11-1 and TRBJ2-7, reads EAEVAQSPRYKITEKSQAVAFWCDPISGHATLYWYRQILGQGPELLVQFQDESVVDDSQLPKDRFSAERLKGVDSTLKIQPAELGDSAMYLCASSGWTPREDASLYEQYFGPGTRLTVT.

This clonotype occurred many times. The genes are TRBV20-1 and TRBJ2-4; D not resolved. Germline V gives CDR1 DFQATT, CDR2 SNEGSKA (reference sequence). V was cut by 1 base and J by 4 bases, with 8 bases left in between. The CDR3 runs to 13 residues. The CDR3 coding sequence is TGCAGTGCTAGAGTAACTACGAAAAACATTCAGTACTTC. Protein sequence: CSARVTTKNIQYF.

This chain uses TRBV9 with TRBJ2-3; 13 bases match TRBD2. Germline CDR1 is SGDLS and CDR2 is YYNGEE. The CDR3 is 19 residues long. The V segment lost 2 bases and the J segment 2 bases; nucleotides outside the gene matches: 11. CDR3 bases: TGTGCCAGCAGCGTCCCGCGGACTAGCGGGAGCCTTCCCACAGATACGCAGTATTTT. Encoded protein: CASSVPRTSGSLPTDTQYF.

The DNA for the CDR3 is TGCGCCAGCAGCTGGGACCCCGGGCCCTACGAGCAGTACTTC. Amino acid sequence: CASSWDPGPYEQYF. J is TRBJ2-7 and V is TRBV5-1, with D perhaps being TRBD1 or TRBD2 (5 bases each). This CDR3 has 14 residues. CDR1 is SGHRS and CDR2 is YFSETQ in the germline V gene. Trimming stripped 3 bases from V and 2 bases from J, with 12 bases between.

The chain joins TRBV11-1 to TRBJ2-5, with TRBD2 matching 9 bases. V was clipped by 5 bases and J by 1 base; unmatched bases: 17. This CDR3 has 19 amino acids. Germline V gene sequence: CDR1 SGHAT, CDR2 FQDESV (reference sequence). In DNA, the CDR3 is TGTGCCAGCAGCCCAGGGGGGCGCGGAGCGGGAGGAGCCCAAGAGACCCAGTACTTC. Translated, it gives CASSPGGRGAGGAQETQYF.

This clonotype turned up a few times. The J gene is TRBJ2-1, the V gene TRBV7-9, with a possible D match to TRBD2 (6 bases). The CDR3 runs 17 residues. V was pared by 5 bases and J by 4 bases, with 21 bases between. Germline CDR1 SEHNR, CDR2 FQNEAQ (reference sequence). CDR3 in DNA: TGTGCCAGCAGCCCCTCCCCCGGGGGAGACCCTTACAATGAGCAGTTCTTC. It encodes CASSPSPGGDPYNEQFF.

V and J are TRBV12-3 or TRBV12-4 and TRBJ2-7; D unresolved. Trimming shortened V by 5 bases and J by 6 bases, and 14 bases separated the two germline ends. The CDR3 contains 13 residues. CDR3 coding DNA: TGTGCCAGCAGTCCGTTGGGGTTTCTCGAGCAGTACTTC. This codes for CASSPLGFLEQYF.

This chain connects TRBV18 to TRBJ2-7; no firm D call. The CDR3 is 13 amino acids. Germline lookup yields CDR1 KGHSH and CDR2 LQKENI. V was trimmed by 3 bases and J by 3 bases, leaving 9 bases between them. CDR3 coding DNA: TGTGCCAGCTCACCCATGGCCAACTACGAGCAGTACTTC. Translated, it gives CASSPMANYEQYF. The complete variable domain, with remaining parts taken from reference TRBV18 and TRBJ2-7, reads NAGVMQNPRHLVRRRGQEARLRCSPMKGHSHVYWYRQLPEEGLKFMVYLQKENIIDESGMPKERFSAEFPKEGPSILRIQQVVRGDSAAYFCASSPMANYEQYFGPGTRLTVT.

The chain links TRBV7-8 to TRBJ2-7; 9 nucleotides match TRBD1. With 4 bases clipped from V and 7 bases from J, the junction kept 8 bases outside the gene matches. CDR1 and CDR2 (germline): SGHVS, FQNEAQ. The CDR3 extends over 14 amino acids. CDR3 region: CASSSHRGLNEQYF. CDR3 sequence (DNA): TGTGCCAGCAGCTCACACAGGGGGCTAAATGAGCAGTACTTC.

This clonotype was found many times. V is TRBV6-4 and J is TRBJ1-6; D remains ambiguous. The germline V gene has CDR1 MRHNA and CDR2 SNTAGT. This CDR3 contains 13 residues. Between the trimmed V and J ends, which lost 0 bases and 6 bases, there was a span of 3 bases. The CDR3 DNA follows: TGTGCCAGCAGTGACTCTACTAATTCACCCCTCCACTTT. It codes for CASSDSTNSPLHF.

The chain joins TRBV5-1 to TRBJ1-3; no firm D call. This CDR3 has 15 residues. Germline-derived CDR1 and CDR2 are SGHRS and YFSETQ. V lost 0 bases and J lost 2, with 9 bases in between. The chain's CDR3 is CASSLASAPGNTIYF. The CDR3 DNA reads as TGCGCCAGCAGCTTGGCCTCGGCACCTGGAAACACCATATATTTT.

This clonotype has a handful of counts. The chain combines TRBV12-3 or TRBV12-4 with TRBJ2-4, with 7 bases that match TRBD2. V shed 3 bases, J shed 6 bases, and the junction held 5 bases outside the gene matches. The CDR3 length is 14 residues. The CDR3 loop is CASSFRGSVNIQYF. DNA of the CDR3: TGTGCCAGCAGTTTCCGCGGGAGCGTAAACATTCAGTACTTC.